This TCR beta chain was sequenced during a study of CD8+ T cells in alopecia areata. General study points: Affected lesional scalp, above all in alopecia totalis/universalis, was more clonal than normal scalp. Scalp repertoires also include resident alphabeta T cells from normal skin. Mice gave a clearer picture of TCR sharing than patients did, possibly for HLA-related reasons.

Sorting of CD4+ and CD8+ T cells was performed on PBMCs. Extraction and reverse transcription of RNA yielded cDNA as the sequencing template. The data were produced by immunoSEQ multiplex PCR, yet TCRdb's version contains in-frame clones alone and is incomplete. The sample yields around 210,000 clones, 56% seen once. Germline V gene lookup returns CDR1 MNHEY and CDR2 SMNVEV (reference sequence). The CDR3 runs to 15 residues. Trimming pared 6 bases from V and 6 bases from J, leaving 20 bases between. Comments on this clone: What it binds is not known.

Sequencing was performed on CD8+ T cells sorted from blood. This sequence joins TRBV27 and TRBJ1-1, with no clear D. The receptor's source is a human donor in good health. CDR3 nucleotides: TGTGCCAGCAGCCACCCAGAGGGAGGGATATCTGAAGCTTTCTTT. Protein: CASSHPEGGISEAFF.